The clone carrying this T cell receptor (beta chain) was seen ten or more times. The antigen remains unidentified. The use of a sample-barcoded 5' primer and a J-beta primer mix characterized a second PCR of about 6 to 12 cycles. TCRdb re-analysed the 5' RACE reads in MiXCR, keeping a single row per CDR3 protein. The sample includes hundreds of thousands of distinct CDR3 sequences, under 30% of them seen just once. The sample comes from a study of blood T cells in healthy people across ages. Overall study findings and caveats: In the absence of known donor CMV status, changes in expanded clonotypes were possibly confounded. Because sorting was not performed, PBMCs prevented conclusive naive versus antigen-experienced comparison.

The CDR3 spans 13 residues. V was shortened by 1 base and J by 2 bases, with 5 bases between the two germline ends. Germline CDR1 reads SGHTA; CDR2 reads FQGNSA. V is TRBV7-2 and J is TRBJ2-5; D is uncertain. The sequence was collected from a woman aged 80 or over in good health. Sequenced sample: blood. The CDR3 is CASSLGPQETQYF. The CDR3 coding sequence is TGTGCCAGCAGCTTAGGGCCACAAGAGACCCAGTACTTC.